These T cell receptor beta chains were read from a single sample in a study of shared clonotypes between healthy human individuals. The method was immunoSEQ multiplex PCR; TCRdb's version includes in-frame clones alone and lacks a portion of them. The table records around 1,100,000 clones, approximately 75% of them present only once. Specimen: memory CD4+ T cells from PBMCs. The receptors shown here come from a man aged 18 to 30 in good health. Some clones in this sample may be carry-over from other donors' samples. Both conserved end residues are part of each CDR3. The D gene is left open where the match is weak. Rows give clone size only sometimes, using once, few, many, or a class for an expanded clone.

clone size	J gene	D gene	V gene	CDR3 DNA	CDR3 protein
-	TRBJ2-7	-	TRBV9	TGTGCCAGCAGCGTAGAGGGTCCCTCCGAGCAGTACTTC	CASSVEGPSEQYF
-	TRBJ2-7	-	TRBV7-8	TGTGCCAGCAGGGACGGGACGGATTCCTACGAGCAGTACTTC	CASRDGTDSYEQYF
-	TRBJ1-1	-	TRBV30	TGTGCCTCGCACAGGTCAGCGAACACTGAAGCTTTCTTT	CASHRSANTEAFF
-	TRBJ2-5	-	TRBV2	TGTGCCAGCGGCGGCAGCCAAGAGACCCAGTACTTC	CASGGSQETQYF
-	TRBJ2-2	TRBD1	TRBV5-1	TGCGCCAGCAGCTTCCACTCACCCGGGACAGAGAACACCGGGGAGCTGTTTTTT	CASSFHSPGTENTGELFF
once	TRBJ1-1	-	TRBV5-1	TGCGCCAGCAGCTTGGGGTTCGGGGGGAACACTGAAGCTTTCTTT	CASSLGFGGNTEAFF
few	TRBJ1-2	TRBD1	TRBV28	TGTGCCAGCAGCCTGGGACAGGGCTATGGCTACACCTTC	CASSLGQGYGYTF
-	TRBJ2-7	TRBD1	TRBV28	TGTGCCAGCAGTTCCCCGGGACAGGGTTACGAGCAGTACTTC	CASSSPGQGYEQYF
-	TRBJ1-1	-	TRBV18	TGTGCCAGCTCCCCACTCAGGGCTAAGAACACTGAAGCTTTCTTT	CASSPLRAKNTEAFF
-	TRBJ2-1	-	TRBV18	TGTGCCAGCTCACCGAAAGAAGGGGTAGGAGGCAATGAGCAGTTCTTC	CASSPKEGVGGNEQFF
-	TRBJ2-1	-	TRBV4-2	TGTGCCAGCAGCCAAGATTGGGGCAGGGGCGATGAGCAGTTCTTC	CASSQDWGRGDEQFF
-	TRBJ1-3	-	TRBV6-1	TGTGCCAGCAGTGATGCCGGGACACCGAGAAACACCATATATTTT	CASSDAGTPRNTIYF
-	TRBJ1-3	-	TRBV29-1	TGCAGCGTTGAAGGGCCTGGAAACACCATATATTTT	CSVEGPGNTIYF
-	TRBJ2-7	TRBD1	TRBV2	TGTGCCAGCAGTGACCGGACAGGACCCTACGAGCAGTACTTC	CASSDRTGPYEQYF
many	TRBJ1-2	-	TRBV14	TGTGCCAGCAGCCAAGAAATCTGGACCGGGGGGTTCAGTGGCTACACCTTC	CASSQEIWTGGFSGYTF
-	TRBJ1-6	-	TRBV6-1	TGTGCCAGCAGTGACCTGCTCGTCTTCAATTCACCCCTCCACTTT	CASSDLLVFNSPLHF
-	TRBJ1-2	TRBD1	TRBV9	TGTGCCAGCAGCGCTGGGGGACAGGCAGCTAACTATGGCTACACCTTC	CASSAGGQAANYGYTF
-	TRBJ1-6	TRBD1	TRBV6-8	TGTGCCAGCAGTGGGGTACAGGGGGAAGTGACCTATAATTCACCCCTCCACTTT	CASSGVQGEVTYNSPLHF
-	TRBJ1-6	-	TRBV2	TGTGCCAGCTGGGTTACGGGGAGGAATTCACCCCTCCACTTT	CASWVTGRNSPLHF
-	TRBJ2-1	TRBD2	TRBV5-6	TGTGCCAGCAGCTTTGGGCCGGGACTAGCGGGGAATGAGCAGTTCTTC	CASSFGPGLAGNEQFF
-	TRBJ2-1	-	TRBV5-1	TGCGCCAGCGGAGCTAGGTCCTACAATGAGCAGTTCTTC	CASGARSYNEQFF
-	TRBJ2-3	TRBD2	TRBV7-3	TGTGCCAGCAGCCTAGCGGGATGGGCAGATACGCAGTATTTT	CASSLAGWADTQYF
-	TRBJ1-1	TRBD1	TRBV5-4	TGTGCCAGCAGCCTGCGGACAGGGAGGCTGCCTGAAGCTTTCTTT	CASSLRTGRLPEAFF
-	TRBJ2-1	-	TRBV11-2	TGTGCCAGCAGCTTATTTGAGGGAGACGTGTACAATGAGCAGTTCTTC	CASSLFEGDVYNEQFF
-	TRBJ2-3	-	TRBV11-3	TGTGCCAGCAGCTTAGGCACTGTTCGCGATACGCAGTATTTT	CASSLGTVRDTQYF
-	TRBJ1-5	-	TRBV7-3	TGTGCCAGCAGCTTCCTCCAGACAAATCAGCCCCAGCATTTT	CASSFLQTNQPQHF
few	TRBJ1-1	-	TRBV5-4	TGTGCCAGCAGCTCGAACAGGGCGGGAGCTTTCTTT	CASSSNRAGAFF